These 31 T cell receptor beta chains share one sample of origin, sequenced in a study of metastatic and nonmetastatic thyroid tumors. All patients were untreated before thyroid surgery. TCRdb reanalyzed the PCR reads via MiXCR. The profile shows 20,000 or so clones, around 40% of them singletons. The sample comprised blood. The receptors stem from a male donor with papillary thyroid cancer or a benign thyroid nodule (not recorded which). Some clones in this sample may be carry-over from other donors' samples.

Within the sample, this clone is medium-sized. The chain joins TRBV5-1 to TRBJ1-6, with D possibly TRBD1 on 5 matching bases. V lost 2 bases and J 10 bases, leaving 16 bases between the germline ends. The germline CDR1 and CDR2 sequences are SGHRS and YFSETQ. This CDR3 spans 15 amino acids. The CDR3 DNA reads as TGCGCCAGCAGCTTCGTAGGGGACGGCGGATCACCCCTCCACTTT. Translation: CASSFVGDGGSPLHF.

Judged by abundance, this clone is medium-sized (0.01 to 0.1%). V usage is TRBV12-3 or TRBV12-4 and J usage is TRBJ2-7, with D possibly TRBD1 on 6 matching bases. The V end was cut by 3 bases, the J end by 3 bases, with 15 bases between. The CDR3 extends over 15 amino acids. The CDR3, as DNA: TGTGCCAGCAGTTTCAAACAGGGCTTGGGCTACGAGCAGTACTTC. Protein sequence: CASSFKQGLGYEQYF.

This clone was recorded at least ten times. The chain links TRBV6-1 to TRBJ2-7, with 7 bases matching TRBD2. J lost 2 bases, V lost 1 base, and 5 bases had no gene match. CDR3 length equals 15 residues. Germline V lookup: CDR1 MNHNS, CDR2 SASEGT. CDR3 bases: TGTGCCAGCAGTGAAGTCTACGGGACTACCTACGAGCAGTACTTC. Its protein product is CASSEVYGTTYEQYF.

CDR3 sequence (DNA): TGTGCCAGCAGCCCAGAGATGGATACGCAGTATTTT. Translated: CASSPEMDTQYF. This chain links TRBV4-2 with TRBJ2-3; D ambiguous. Between the trimmed V and J ends, which lost 4 bases and 6 bases, there was a span of 8 bases. Germline CDR1 LGHNA, CDR2 YNFKEQ. The CDR3 sequence is 12 residues long.

This clone was seen many times. In nucleotides, the CDR3 is TGCAGTGCTAAGGACGAGTATAGCAATCAGCCCCAGCATTTT. This sequence encodes CSAKDEYSNQPQHF. The chain recombines TRBV20-1 with TRBJ1-5; no clear D gene. The V end lost 4 bases, the J end lost 0 bases, and 10 bases lay between the germline ends. The CDR3 length is 14 residues. CDR1 is DFQATT, CDR2 SNEGSKA, per germline (reference sequence).

This clone was counted a single time. The rearrangement uses TRBV30 and TRBJ1-1; TRBD1 might be the D (5 bases). The V and J ends lost 1 base and 1 base respectively, with 7 bases between them. The germline CDR1 and CDR2 sequences are GTSNPN and SVGIG (reference sequence). The CDR3 is 13 amino acids. The CDR3 protein is CAWSAGQNTEAFF. In DNA, the CDR3 is TGTGCCTGGAGTGCGGGGCAGAACACTGAAGCTTTCTTT.

V usage is TRBV11-2 and J usage is TRBJ2-7; the match to TRBD2 covers 16 bases. This CDR3 is 16 amino acids long. CDR1 is SGHAT, CDR2 FQNNGV, per germline. The trim removed 5 bases at V and 7 bases at J, leaving 8 bases unmatched. The CDR3 bases are TGTGCCAGCAGCGCCCCCGGGACTAGCGGGAGGGAAGAGCAGTACTTC. This sequence encodes CASSAPGTSGREEQYF.

This clone has more than one count but fewer than ten. V usage is TRBV15 and J usage is TRBJ2-2; 8 bases fit TRBD1. Trimming cost V 0 bases and J 10 bases; bases outside gene matches: 4. Germline lookup yields CDR1 LNHNV and CDR2 YYDKDF (reference sequence). The CDR3 extends over 14 amino acids. The CDR3 DNA is TGTGCCACCAGCAGAGACAGGGGGCTGGAGGAGCTGTTTTTT. This codes for CATSRDRGLEELFF.

This chain uses TRBV4-1 with TRBJ2-3, with 10 positions matching TRBD2. From germline, CDR1 is MGHRA and CDR2 YSYEKL. CDR3 length: 15 residues. V gave up 4 bases and J gave up 6 bases; unmatched junction bases: 7. CDR3 nucleotide sequence: TGCGCCAGCAGCCCCAGCGGGGGGGCCATGGATACGCAGTATTTT. Its protein is CASSPSGGAMDTQYF.

The chain recombines TRBV2 with TRBJ2-2; 12 positions agree with TRBD2. The CDR3 runs to 16 residues. In germline, CDR1 is SNHLY, CDR2 FYNNEI. V shed 6 bases and J 1 base; nucleotides not matched to a gene: 3. CDR3 sequence reads: CASRETSGRNTGELFF. The CDR3 nucleotides are TGTGCCAGCAGGGAGACTAGCGGGAGGAACACCGGGGAGCTGTTTTTT.

The rearrangement joins TRBV20-1 to TRBJ1-4; no reliable D call. Trimming pared 0 bases from V and 4 bases from J, leaving 6 bases between. This CDR3 has 13 amino acids. Germline assignment: CDR1 DFQATT and CDR2 SNEGSKA (reference sequence). CDR3 sequence (DNA): TGCAGTGCTAGAGATGGGCTTAATGAAAAACTGTTTTTT. It yields the protein CSARDGLNEKLFF.

By share, this clone counts as medium-sized. CDR3 in DNA: TGTGCCAGCAGCTTAGAGTTTGCCTACAATTACGAGCAGTACTTC. Translating gives CASSLEFAYNYEQYF. The rearrangement joins TRBV7-2 to TRBJ2-7; D call uncertain. CDR1 and CDR2 from the germline V gene are SGHTA and FQGNSA. Trimming cost V 1 base and J 4 bases, with 14 bases left between them. The CDR3 length is 15 residues.

This clone is labeled as medium-sized. This chain links TRBV3-1 with TRBJ2-7; D is undetermined. Trimming removed 4 bases at V and 2 bases at J, with 6 bases between. The CDR3 consists of 12 residues. Germline CDR1 reads LGHDT; CDR2 reads YNNKEL (reference sequence). The CDR3 reads CASSLAPYEQYF. In DNA, the CDR3 is TGTGCCAGCAGCCTGGCCCCCTACGAGCAGTACTTC.

V and J are TRBV10-1 and TRBJ2-7; D is unresolved. CDR3 length: 15 amino acids. The germline V gene encodes CDR1 WNHNN and CDR2 SYGVQD (reference sequence). V lost 3 bases, J lost 1 base, and 13 bases lay in between. CDR3 sequence reads: CASSDRSSLSYEQYF. The CDR3 coding sequence is TGCGCCAGCAGTGATCGGTCCTCCTTGTCCTACGAGCAGTACTTC.

The rearrangement links TRBV27 to TRBJ2-7, with D tentatively TRBD2 (5 bases). The ends were cut back, 5 bases at V and 6 bases at J, with 8 bases in the middle. CDR1 MNHEY and CDR2 SMNVEV come from the germline V gene (reference sequence). CDR3 length: 11 amino acids. The CDR3 bases are TGTGCCAGCAGTGCGGGTTTCGAGCAGTACTTC. Protein product: CASSAGFEQYF.

This clone appeared a few times. This chain connects TRBV6-1 to TRBJ1-5; 9 positions agree with TRBD1. The V and J ends lost 8 bases and 5 bases, in that order; junction bases with no gene match: 7. Germline V CDR1 and CDR2: MNHNS, SASEGT. The CDR3 extends over 14 amino acids. In DNA form, the CDR3 reads TGTGCCAGCGCCGCGGGGACAGGGTATCAGCCCCAGCATTTT. This gives the protein CASAAGTGYQPQHF.

V is TRBV11-3 and J is TRBJ1-2; D perhaps matches TRBD1 (5 bases). Germline loops: CDR1 SGHNT, CDR2 YENEEA. CDR3 length: 13 residues. V shed 4 bases and J shed 12 bases, with 18 bases lying between them. The CDR3 region has the DNA TGTGCCAGCAGCTCACCAACGCCAAGGGGAGACACCTTC. Residues: CASSSPTPRGDTF.

The chain recombines TRBV5-6 with TRBJ1-2; D might be TRBD1 (5 bases). Germline V CDR1 and CDR2: SGHDT, YYEEEE. V shed 3 bases and J shed 2 bases, with 8 bases lying between them. This CDR3 has 13 residues. CDR3 coding DNA: TGTGCCAGCAGCTGGACACAAAACTATGGCTACACCTTC. This encodes CASSWTQNYGYTF.

This clone came up many times. The rearrangement links TRBV28 to TRBJ1-2; D ambiguous. The germline CDR1 and CDR2 sequences are MDHEN and SYDVKM. The CDR3 has 11 amino acids. Trimming pared 3 bases from V and 8 bases from J, leaving 7 bases between. The CDR3 region has the DNA TGTGCCAGCAGTTTCATAGGCGGCTACACCTTC. It encodes CASSFIGGYTF.

In its sample, this clone was seen a few times. The chain has TRBV28 and TRBJ1-5; D not certain. V was cut by 3 bases and J by 6 bases, with 6 bases left in between. Germline CDR1 and CDR2: MDHEN and SYDVKM. This CDR3 is built from 12 residues. This chain's CDR3 is CASSFLVQPQHF. The CDR3 DNA sequence: TGTGCCAGCAGTTTTCTTGTTCAGCCCCAGCATTTT.

A few counts support this clone. The chain recombines TRBV6-1 with TRBJ2-7; no firm D call. V was pared by 7 bases and J by 3 bases, with 16 bases between. The CDR3 is 14 amino acids. Per germline, CDR1 MNHNS and CDR2 SASEGT. Here the CDR3 reads CASNDPRRSYEQYF. The CDR3 nucleotides read TGTGCCAGCAATGACCCCCGTCGGAGCTACGAGCAGTACTTC.

The chain recombines TRBV27 with TRBJ1-2; 8 bases map to TRBD1. The CDR3 contains 15 residues. Trimming took 4 bases from V and 3 from J; bases not matched to a gene: 7. Germline CDR1 is MNHEY and CDR2 is SMNVEV (reference sequence). In DNA, the CDR3 is TGTGCCAGCAGTTCATTCGGACAGGGCGACTATGGCTACACCTTC. Translating it yields CASSSFGQGDYGYTF.

This clone was observed at least ten times. The rearrangement uses TRBV15 and TRBJ2-7; 8 nucleotides align to TRBD2. Unmatched junction bases numbered 10, after V lost 0 bases and J lost 6 bases. CDR1 and CDR2 (germline): LNHNV, YYDKDF (reference sequence). This CDR3 region has 16 residues. CDR3 sequence reads: CATSREPGLVSAEQYF. CDR3 coding DNA: TGTGCCACCAGCAGAGAACCGGGACTAGTTTCGGCCGAGCAGTACTTC. Combining the CDR3 with reference TRBV15 and TRBJ2-7 gives the whole variable domain DAMVIQNPRYQVTQFGKPVTLSCSQTLNHNVMYWYQQKSSQAPKLLFHYYDKDFNNEADTPDNFQSRRPNTSFCFLDIRSPGLGDTAMYLCATSREPGLVSAEQYFGPGTRLTVT.

The rearrangement joins TRBV4-2 to TRBJ2-7; weak D call: TRBD2 (5 bases). The length of the CDR3 is 15 residues. The ends were cut back, 4 bases at V and 0 bases at J, with 13 bases in the middle. Per germline, CDR1 LGHNA and CDR2 YNFKEQ. The CDR3 region is CASSLTRLASYEQYF. As DNA, the CDR3 is TGTGCCAGCAGCCTGACACGTCTAGCCTCCTACGAGCAGTACTTC.

By sample fraction, this clone is medium-sized. The V call is TRBV11-2, the J call TRBJ2-2; 9 positions agree with TRBD2. The CDR3 contains 15 residues. V trimming: 3 bases; J trimming: 4 bases; junction bases outside the gene matches: 3. Per the germline V gene, CDR1 is SGHAT and CDR2 is FQNNGV. The chain's CDR3 is CASSFLAGPTGELFF. The CDR3 nucleotides are TGTGCCAGCAGCTTTCTAGCGGGGCCCACCGGGGAGCTGTTTTTT.

The rearrangement links TRBV6-1 to TRBJ2-7, with TRBD2 matching 8 bases. CDR3 length: 15 amino acids. Losses at the gene ends were 6 bases for V and 6 bases for J; bases not matched to a gene: 13. Germline V gene data show CDR1 as MNHNS and CDR2 as SASEGT. The CDR3 nucleotides are TGTGCCAGCAGGGATCCGGGACTAGAATCGTCCGAGCAGTACTTC. Amino acid sequence: CASRDPGLESSEQYF.

The chain links TRBV12-3 or TRBV12-4 to TRBJ1-1; unclear D gene. Trimming cost V 3 bases and J 2 bases, with 7 bases left between them. The CDR3 extends over 13 amino acids. CDR3 nucleotide sequence: TGTGCCAGCAGTTTGACCAGCAACACTGAAGCTTTCTTT. Protein sequence: CASSLTSNTEAFF.

This clone was counted a single time. This chain connects TRBV5-1 to TRBJ2-7, with 10 bases that match TRBD1. The J segment lost 5 bases and the V segment lost 4 bases, leaving 9 bases of the junction unmatched. The CDR3 has 15 amino acids. Germline CDR1 and CDR2: SGHRS and YFSETQ. The CDR3 sequence is CASSPRDRGWDEQYF. DNA for the CDR3: TGCGCCAGCAGCCCCCGGGACAGGGGCTGGGACGAGCAGTACTTC.

This clone is labeled as medium-sized. The chain combines TRBV9 with TRBJ2-2, with no clear D. This CDR3 has 15 residues. In germline, CDR1 is SGDLS, CDR2 YYNGEE. The V end was cut by 0 bases, the J end by 0 bases, with 6 bases between. CDR3 in DNA: TGTGCCAGCAGCGTAGACAGCGCGAACACCGGGGAGCTGTTTTTT. Its protein is CASSVDSANTGELFF.

This clone was recorded many times. Additional DNA sequences in this sample encode the identical CDR3. The chain is built from TRBV7-9 and TRBJ2-7, with D possibly being TRBD1 or TRBD2 (6 bases each). Germline values: CDR1 SEHNR, CDR2 FQNEAQ (reference sequence). The CDR3 has 12 residues. Trimming pared 3 bases from V and 7 bases from J, leaving 10 bases between. Here the CDR3 DNA reads TGTGCCAGCAGCTTGGGGGGCGGGGAGCAGTACTTC. Translation gives CASSLGGGEQYF. The full variable domain, its missing parts supplied by reference TRBV7-9 and TRBJ2-7, is DTGVSQNPRHKITKRGQNVTFRCDPISEHNRLYWYRQTLGQGPEFLTYFQNEAQLEKSRLLSDRFSAERPKGSFSTLEIQRTEQGDSAMYLCASSLGGGEQYFGPGTRLTVT.

This clone was seen more than once but under ten times. V usage is TRBV12-3 or TRBV12-4 and J usage is TRBJ2-7; perhaps TRBD2 as D (5 bases). This CDR3 is built from 13 residues. V lost 5 bases and J lost 6, with 14 bases in between. This CDR3 reads CASSGLTATEQYF. The CDR3 DNA follows: TGTGCCAGCAGTGGACTGACGGCTACCGAGCAGTACTTC.